This T cell receptor (beta chain) emerged from a study of PD-1 blockade in classical Hodgkin lymphoma. Only in-frame clones appear in the TCRdb table, and some are missing; sequencing was by immunoSEQ multiplex PCR. The sample has roughly 86,000 clones, 83% seen once; the top ten hold about a sixth. The CDR3 contains 15 residues. Germline CDR1 reads SNHLY; CDR2 reads FYNNEI. With 5 bases removed from V and 1 base from J, the gap between germline ends came to 14 bases. The time point here: cycle 4 day 1 (C4D1), after around six weeks of nivolumab. The patients all showed relapse after autologous stem cell transplantation, while their brentuximab vedotin exposure varied.

This chain uses TRBV2 with TRBJ1-1; TRBD1 might be the D (6 bases). This sequence was found in a human donor with classical Hodgkin lymphoma. Sample: peripheral blood mononuclear cells (PBMCs), taken before the fourth cycle of nivolumab. CDR3 region: CASSLKTGRNTEAFF. The CDR3 DNA reads TGTGCCAGCAGTTTAAAAACAGGGAGGAACACTGAAGCTTTCTTT.